A single sample gave rise to the 30 T cell receptor beta chains below, sequenced in a study of cytomegalovirus exposure and HLA in healthy donors. Clones were sequenced by immunoSEQ multiplex PCR, and TCRdb holds only the in-frame ones, with some missing. Of around 140,000 clones in the sample, approximately 86% were seen once. Source material: PBMCs. The receptors stem from a man aged 18-30 years in good health and CMV-seropositive.

J is TRBJ1-3 and V is TRBV6-5; no definite D call. V was shortened by 7 bases and J by 16 bases, with 14 bases between the two germline ends. The germline V gene has CDR1 MNHEY and CDR2 SVGAGI. The CDR3 sequence is 10 residues long. CDR3 region: CASILPDTYF. As DNA, the CDR3 is TGTGCCAGCATTTTACCAGACACTTATTTT.

The V and J genes are TRBV5-1 and TRBJ2-3, with a weak D call TRBD1 (5 bases). Germline assignment: CDR1 SGHRS and CDR2 YFSETQ. This CDR3 is built from 16 residues. V was pared by 0 bases and J by 2 bases, with 13 bases between. The CDR3 DNA follows: TGCGCCAGCAGCTTGGAGGGGTGGGGTAACACAGATACGCAGTATTTT. It codes for CASSLEGWGNTDTQYF.

V and J are TRBV5-1 and TRBJ1-5; 8 bases line up with TRBD1. The CDR3 spans 14 residues. Unmatched junction bases numbered 3, after V lost 0 bases and J lost 7 bases. Germline values: CDR1 SGHRS, CDR2 YFSETQ. The CDR3 is CASSLGDRGQPQHF. DNA for the CDR3: TGCGCCAGCAGCTTGGGAGACAGGGGACAGCCCCAGCATTTT.

The rearrangement joins TRBV6-6 to TRBJ2-7; a weak D match, TRBD1 (6 bases). The CDR3 is made up of 11 amino acids. Germline V gives CDR1 MNHNY, CDR2 SVGAGI (reference sequence). V was trimmed by 7 bases and J by 4 bases, leaving 8 bases between them. CDR3 protein: CASTQGYEQYF. DNA for the CDR3: TGTGCCAGCACCCAGGGGTACGAGCAGTACTTC.

The rearrangement joins TRBV5-1 to TRBJ1-1; D call uncertain. V lost 4 bases and J lost 12, with 16 bases in between. The V gene's germline CDR1 is SGHRS and CDR2 YFSETQ. This CDR3 spans 12 amino acids. CDR3 sequence reads: CASSEGRLGSFF. The CDR3 DNA sequence: TGCGCCAGCAGCGAGGGCCGACTGGGGTCTTTCTTT. The whole variable domain, remainder taken from reference TRBV5-1 and TRBJ1-1, is KAGVTQTPRYLIKTRGQQVTLSCSPISGHRSVSWYQQTPGQGLQFLFEYFSETQRNKGNFPGRFSGRQFSNSRSEMNVSTLELGDSALYLCASSEGRLGSFFGQGTRLTVV.

Turning to this clone: The same CDR3 arises from other DNA sequences in this sample as well. The chain links TRBV16 to TRBJ1-6; D may be TRBD1 (6 bases). Trimming removed 3 bases at V and 8 bases at J, with 11 bases between. Germline values: CDR1 KGHSY, CDR2 FQNENV. The CDR3 covers 14 residues. The CDR3 spells CASSQGASYSPLHF. For the CDR3, the DNA is TGTGCCAGCAGCCAGGGGGCTTCGTATTCACCCCTCCACTTT.

The V call is TRBV11-3, the J call TRBJ1-1; D possibly corresponds to TRBD1 (5 bases). Germline V gene lookup returns CDR1 SGHNT and CDR2 YENEEA. Trimming took off 5 bases at V and 1 base at J, with 8 bases between the two ends. This CDR3 comprises 13 residues. The CDR3 here is CASSLQGNTEAFF. The CDR3 region has the DNA TGTGCCAGCAGCCTCCAGGGGAACACTGAAGCTTTCTTT.

CDR3 in DNA: TGTGCCTCAGGGGGCCAAAGACAGGGGGTTAGCAATCAGCCCCAGCATTTT. The encoded protein is CASGGQRQGVSNQPQHF. This chain joins TRBV19 and TRBJ1-5; TRBD1 agrees at 9 bases. This CDR3 is 17 amino acids long. Germline CDR1 is LNHDA and CDR2 is SQIVND (reference sequence). V was pared by 11 bases and J by 0 bases, with 14 bases of the junction left unmatched.

The chain links TRBV27 to TRBJ2-5, with 9 bases aligning to TRBD1. The V and J ends lost 5 bases and 5 bases, in that order; junction bases with no gene match: 12. The CDR3 runs 16 residues. The germline gives CDR1 MNHEY, CDR2 SMNVEV (reference sequence). The CDR3 loop reads CASSPRRQGTGETQYF. The CDR3 nucleotides are TGTGCCAGCAGTCCCCGCCGACAGGGGACAGGGGAGACCCAGTACTTC.

In this sample, this clone turned up once. The genes are TRBV5-4 and TRBJ2-6; 7 bases align to TRBD1. Germline V gene data show CDR1 as SGHNT and CDR2 as YYREEE (reference sequence). The trim removed 8 bases at V and 0 bases at J, leaving 8 bases unmatched. CDR3 length equals 16 residues. The CDR3 coding sequence is TGTGCCAGTTCTAGGACAGGCCGCTCTGGGGCCAACGTCCTGACTTTC. This codes for CASSRTGRSGANVLTF.

The rearrangement joins TRBV13 to TRBJ2-5; D not certain. V was shortened by 1 base and J by 2 bases, with 11 bases between the two germline ends. Germline V lookup: CDR1 PRHDT, CDR2 FYEKMQ (reference sequence). CDR3 length: 15 residues. The CDR3 DNA is TGTGCCAGCAGCTTAGTAGTCACTGCTCAAGAGACCCAGTACTTC. It is translated as CASSLVVTAQETQYF.

This clone was observed once. The chain couples TRBV5-5 to TRBJ2-2; D is perhaps TRBD2 (6 bases). Germline V gene sequence: CDR1 SGHKS, CDR2 YYEKEE (reference sequence). V dropped 6 bases and J dropped 4 bases, with 22 bases sitting between them. There are 17 residues in the CDR3. The CDR3 spells CASTPGGGRRSTGELFF. For the CDR3, the DNA is TGTGCCAGCACCCCCGGGGGAGGCCGGCGGAGCACCGGGGAGCTGTTTTTT.

The chain links TRBV5-1 to TRBJ1-2; the D gene is possibly TRBD1 (6 bases). V shed 0 bases and J shed 5 bases, with 11 bases lying between them. This CDR3 comprises 14 residues. CDR1 and CDR2 (germline): SGHRS, YFSETQ. The chain's CDR3 is CASSLDRVGYGYTF. The CDR3 coding sequence is TGCGCCAGCAGCTTGGACAGGGTGGGGTATGGCTACACCTTC.

The chain is built from TRBV5-6 and TRBJ1-1; D gene uncertain. Trimming stripped 0 bases from V and 2 bases from J, with 11 bases between. The CDR3 sequence is 15 residues long. Germline V gives CDR1 SGHDT, CDR2 YYEEEE. CDR3 coding DNA: TGTGCCAGCAGCTTGGGGCTCTCTTCCAACACTGAAGCTTTCTTT. It translates to CASSLGLSSNTEAFF.

The gene calls are TRBV27 and TRBJ2-2; 12 bases map to TRBD2. V dropped 6 bases and J dropped 5; count of bases not matched to a gene: 4. Germline-derived CDR1 and CDR2 are MNHEY and SMNVEV (reference sequence). This CDR3 is built from 15 residues. For the CDR3, the DNA is TGTGCCAGCAGCCCCCTAGCGGGGGGGACCGGGGAGCTGTTTTTT. Its protein product is CASSPLAGGTGELFF.

This chain links TRBV5-1 with TRBJ1-3; a weak D match, TRBD1 (6 bases). Germline V gene data show CDR1 as SGHRS and CDR2 as YFSETQ. CDR3 length: 20 residues. The germline V and J ends were trimmed by 3 bases and 0 bases, with 25 bases remaining between them. The CDR3 coding sequence is TGCGCCAGCAGCTCCCGTTCCTCCGGGACAATCCCCTTCTCTGGAAACACCATATATTTT. This sequence encodes CASSSRSSGTIPFSGNTIYF.

In DNA form, the CDR3 reads TGTGCCAGCTCACCTAAAGAGACCCAGTACTTC. The encoded protein is CASSPKETQYF. This rearrangement joins TRBV18 to TRBJ2-5; D gene uncertain. There are 11 residues in the CDR3. Germline assignment: CDR1 KGHSH and CDR2 LQKENI. The V and J ends lost 3 bases and 3 bases respectively, with 2 bases between them.

The V gene is TRBV11-3, the J gene TRBJ2-7, with D possibly being TRBD2 (5 bases). The ends were cut back, 5 bases at V and 2 bases at J, with 13 bases in the middle. Germline V gene lookup returns CDR1 SGHNT and CDR2 YENEEA. The CDR3 runs to 14 residues. This CDR3 is CASSPPREPYEQYF. The CDR3 region has the DNA TGTGCCAGCAGCCCTCCTAGGGAGCCCTACGAGCAGTACTTC. Full variable domain (missing parts from reference TRBV11-3 and TRBJ2-7): EAGVVQSPRYKIIEKKQPVAFWCNPISGHNTLYWYLQNLGQGPELLIRYENEEAVDDSQLPKDRFSAERLKGVDSTLKIQPAELGDSAVYLCASSPPREPYEQYFGPGTRLTVT.

The V and J genes are TRBV7-9 and TRBJ2-3; the D gene is possibly TRBD2 (5 bases). The CDR3 runs to 16 residues. In germline, CDR1 is SEHNR, CDR2 FQNEAQ (reference sequence). V was pared by 5 bases and J by 0 bases, with 15 bases between. The chain's CDR3 is CASSLSRRPSTDTQYF. The CDR3 DNA sequence: TGTGCCAGCAGCCTCTCCAGGAGGCCTAGCACAGATACGCAGTATTTT.

This chain uses TRBV30 with TRBJ1-1; TRBD1 might be the D (6 bases). Looked up from germline, CDR1 is GTSNPN and CDR2 is SVGIG (reference sequence). V lost 1 base and J 8 bases, leaving 11 bases between the germline ends. The CDR3 length is 12 residues. The CDR3, as DNA: TGTGCCTGGAGTGGGGGGCTGGGGGAAGCTTTCTTT. Amino acids: CAWSGGLGEAFF.

This chain uses TRBV2 with TRBJ2-5, with TRBD1 identical over 7 bases. The CDR3 contains 14 residues. The junction had 8 bases not matched to a gene; V was cut back by 7 bases and J by 3 bases. Germline loops: CDR1 SNHLY, CDR2 FYNNEI. This CDR3 is CASTLWDRKETQYF. In DNA, the CDR3 is TGTGCCAGCACCCTATGGGACAGAAAAGAGACCCAGTACTTC.

The rearrangement joins TRBV29-1 to TRBJ1-4; 8 bases line up with TRBD1. V shed 7 bases and J 6 bases; nucleotides not matched to a gene: 13. The CDR3 has 15 amino acids. The germline V gene has CDR1 SQVTM and CDR2 ANQGSEA. CDR3 protein: CSALPQDRVDEKLFF. The CDR3 bases are TGCAGCGCACTCCCTCAGGACAGGGTGGATGAAAAACTGTTTTTT. Variable domain in full (rest from reference TRBV29-1 and TRBJ1-4): SAVISQKPSRDICQRGTSLTIQCQVDSQVTMMFWYRQQPGQSLTLIATANQGSEATYESGFVIDKFPISRPNLTFSTLTVSNMSPEDSSIYLCSALPQDRVDEKLFFGSGTQLSVL.

The genes are TRBV5-1 and TRBJ2-5, with TRBD2 matching 11 bases. Germline V lookup: CDR1 SGHRS, CDR2 YFSETQ. This CDR3 has 16 amino acids. J lost 1 base, V lost 1 base, and 3 bases had no gene match. In nucleotides, the CDR3 is TGCGCCAGCAGCTTGAATCTAGCGGGGGGCCAAGAGACCCAGTACTTC. Amino acid sequence: CASSLNLAGGQETQYF.

The chain links TRBV11-2 to TRBJ2-1, with 7 bases identical to TRBD1. The CDR3 runs 14 residues. The V gene's germline CDR1 is SGHAT and CDR2 FQNNGV. Germline trimming cut 6 bases from V and 7 bases from J; bases unmatched to any gene: 9. CDR3 amino acids: CASSTRDRGNEQFF. The CDR3 DNA follows: TGTGCCAGCAGTACCCGGGACAGAGGGAATGAGCAGTTCTTC.

The chain links TRBV20-1 to TRBJ1-1; 7 bases fit TRBD1. Trimming cost V 5 bases and J 11 bases; bases outside gene matches: 8. CDR1 is DFQATT and CDR2 is SNEGSKA in the germline V gene (reference sequence). The CDR3 covers 11 residues. CDR3 residues: CSARPTGFAFF. CDR3 bases: TGCAGTGCTCGACCGACAGGGTTTGCTTTCTTT.

The chain has TRBV5-3 and TRBJ1-4; D might be TRBD1 (5 bases). TRBV5-3 is reported as an ORF; its role is uncertain. The CDR3 totals 13 residues. Trimming took 9 bases from V and 4 from J, leaving 13 bases between them. CDR3 amino acids: CATEGRVNEKLFF. The CDR3, as DNA: TGTGCCACCGAAGGCAGGGTTAATGAAAAACTGTTTTTT.

This chain joins TRBV6-1 and TRBJ2-2, with D possibly TRBD1 on 5 matching bases. The CDR3 loop spans 13 amino acids. V was pared by 7 bases and J by 6 bases, with 12 bases between. Per germline, CDR1 MNHNS and CDR2 SASEGT. The CDR3 here is CASTRAGSGELFF. The CDR3 DNA follows: TGTGCCAGCACCAGGGCAGGTTCCGGGGAGCTGTTTTTT.

V is TRBV5-1 and J is TRBJ2-7, with D unresolved. The CDR3 runs 15 residues. The germline V gene encodes CDR1 SGHRS and CDR2 YFSETQ. V lost 0 bases to trimming and J lost 0 bases, with 10 bases between them. The chain's CDR3 is CASSLDSYISYEQYF. The DNA for the CDR3 is TGCGCCAGCAGCTTGGACAGTTATATCTCCTACGAGCAGTACTTC.

The chain joins TRBV10-3 to TRBJ1-2; a possible D gene is TRBD1 (6 bases). Germline CDR1 reads ENHRY; CDR2 reads SYGVKD. The CDR3 is made up of 16 amino acids. V was shortened by 0 bases and J by 5 bases, with 16 bases between the two germline ends. As DNA, the CDR3 is TGTGCCATCAGTGAGTCTCGACAGGTCCCCTTATATGGCTACACCTTC. It is translated as CAISESRQVPLYGYTF.

This chain connects TRBV19 to TRBJ2-7; possible D gene TRBD1, 6 bases. The CDR3 runs to 12 residues. V gave up 11 bases and J gave up 0 bases, with 11 bases separating them. Germline V lookup: CDR1 LNHDA, CDR2 SQIVND (reference sequence). The CDR3 loop is CASEGHSYEQYF. The CDR3 DNA follows: TGTGCCTCTGAGGGACACTCCTACGAGCAGTACTTC. The full variable domain, completed using reference TRBV19 and TRBJ2-7, is DGGITQSPKYLFRKEGQNVTLSCEQNLNHDAMYWYRQDPGQGLRLIYYSQIVNDFQKGDIAEGYSVSREKKESFPLTVTSAQKNPTAFYLCASEGHSYEQYFGPGTRLTVT.